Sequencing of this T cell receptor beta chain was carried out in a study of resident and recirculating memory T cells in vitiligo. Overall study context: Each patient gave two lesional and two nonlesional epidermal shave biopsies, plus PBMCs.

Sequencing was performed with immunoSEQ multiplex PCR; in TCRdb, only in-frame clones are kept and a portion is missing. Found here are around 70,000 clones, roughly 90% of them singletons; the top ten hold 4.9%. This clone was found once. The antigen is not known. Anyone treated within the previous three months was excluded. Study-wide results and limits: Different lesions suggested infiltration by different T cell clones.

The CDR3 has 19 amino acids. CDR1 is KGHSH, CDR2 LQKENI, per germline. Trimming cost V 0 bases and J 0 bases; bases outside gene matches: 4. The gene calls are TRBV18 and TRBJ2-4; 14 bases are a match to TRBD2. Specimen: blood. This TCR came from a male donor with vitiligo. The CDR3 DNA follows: TGTGCCAGCTCACCACCTGGACTAGCGGGGGGCCTAGCCAAAAACATTCAGTACTTC. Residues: CASSPPGLAGGLAKNIQYF.